The 24 T cell receptor beta chains in this list originate from one sample, sequenced in a study of CD8 T cells in Susac syndrome. Random-hexamer reverse transcription was applied to about 0.45 to 1 ug RNA. TCRdb redid the calling of the immunoSEQ multiplex PCR reads with MiXCR, one entry per CDR3 protein. The sample has 90,000 to 110,000 distinct CDR3 sequences, 90% to 98% seen once. The sequenced material came from CD4+ T cells from PBMCs. The receptors originated from a human donor in good health.

The chain is built from TRBV12-3 or TRBV12-4 and TRBJ2-7; D is perhaps TRBD1 or TRBD2 (6 bases each). This CDR3 spans 14 amino acids. V lost 7 bases and J 0 bases, leaving 13 bases between the germline ends. The CDR3 is CASNPQGLSYEQYF. CDR3 coding DNA: TGTGCCAGCAATCCACAGGGACTCTCCTACGAGCAGTACTTC.

This clonotype was detected once. This chain joins TRBV7-9 and TRBJ2-1; D may be TRBD2 (5 bases). The V end was cut by 5 bases, the J end by 10 bases, with 12 bases between. The germline CDR1 and CDR2 sequences are SEHNR and FQNEAQ (reference sequence). The CDR3 is 12 amino acids. The CDR3 DNA reads TGTGCCAGCAGCCCCAAGGCTAGCGAGCAGTTCTTC. Amino acid sequence: CASSPKASEQFF.

The J gene is TRBJ2-2, the V gene TRBV5-1; D remains ambiguous. The germline CDR1 and CDR2 sequences are SGHRS and YFSETQ. This CDR3 region has 15 residues. Between the trimmed V and J ends, which lost 0 bases and 1 base, there was a span of 7 bases. CDR3 in amino acids: CASSLGHRNTGELFF. DNA for the CDR3: TGCGCCAGCAGCTTGGGTCATCGGAACACCGGGGAGCTGTTTTTT. Complete variable domain (other parts from reference TRBV5-1 and TRBJ2-2): KAGVTQTPRYLIKTRGQQVTLSCSPISGHRSVSWYQQTPGQGLQFLFEYFSETQRNKGNFPGRFSGRQFSNSRSEMNVSTLELGDSALYLCASSLGHRNTGELFFGEGSRLTVL.

The gene calls are TRBV7-2 and TRBJ2-7; the D gene is possibly TRBD2 (5 bases). V was clipped by 5 bases and J by 7 bases, with 12 bases between them. Germline CDR1 is SGHTA and CDR2 is FQGNSA. The CDR3 covers 12 residues. DNA for the CDR3: TGTGCCAGCAGCCCAACCCGGAGGGAGCAGTACTTC. Translated: CASSPTRREQYF.

The genes are TRBV4-1 and TRBJ2-1, with D maybe TRBD1 (6 bases). Germline CDR1 and CDR2: MGHRA and YSYEKL. CDR3 length equals 15 residues. V was cut by 4 bases and J by 5 bases, with 15 bases left in between. CDR3 region: CASSPQGLPNNEQFF. DNA for the CDR3: TGCGCCAGCAGCCCCCAGGGGCTTCCTAACAATGAGCAGTTCTTC.

The chain couples TRBV12-3 or TRBV12-4 to TRBJ2-3; a weak D match, TRBD1 (6 bases). Trimming removed 5 bases from V and 0 bases from J, with 15 bases in between. There are 16 residues in the CDR3. The CDR3 loop reads CASSPRGSYSTDTQYF. The DNA for the CDR3 is TGTGCCAGCAGTCCGAGGGGGAGTTACAGCACAGATACGCAGTATTTT.

The rearrangement uses TRBV18 and TRBJ2-5; D gene unclear. The germline CDR1 and CDR2 sequences are KGHSH and LQKENI. The V end lost 5 bases, the J end lost 3 bases, and 16 bases lay between the germline ends. This CDR3 spans 15 amino acids. CDR3 loop: CASSNLLGAKETQYF. CDR3 sequence (DNA): TGTGCCAGCTCAAATCTCCTTGGCGCCAAAGAGACCCAGTACTTC.

The chain combines TRBV20-1 with TRBJ2-4, with 9 bases that match TRBD2. J gave up 2 bases and V 3 bases, and 5 bases lay outside the gene matches. In germline, CDR1 is DFQATT, CDR2 SNEGSKA (reference sequence). The CDR3 sequence is 15 residues long. CDR3 loop: CSASPSGTPKNIQYF. The CDR3 region has the DNA TGCAGTGCTAGTCCTAGCGGGACTCCCAAAAACATTCAGTACTTC.

The chain employs TRBV18 and TRBJ2-7, with 11 nucleotides matching TRBD2. The V and J ends lost 5 bases and 5 bases, in that order; junction bases with no gene match: 5. CDR1 and CDR2 from the germline V gene are KGHSH and LQKENI. The CDR3 totals 14 residues. The CDR3 reads CASSSTSGINEQYF. For the CDR3, the DNA is TGTGCCAGCTCATCGACTAGCGGGATAAACGAGCAGTACTTC.

The chain combines TRBV4-1 with TRBJ2-3; no firm D call. CDR3 size: 15 residues. Germline CDR1 reads MGHRA; CDR2 reads YSYEKL. The V gene lost 1 base and the J gene lost 0 bases, with 8 bases spanning the gap. The DNA of the CDR3 is TGCGCCAGCAGCCAAGTGGTGACTAGCACAGATACGCAGTATTTT. This gives the protein CASSQVVTSTDTQYF.

CDR3 sequence reads: CASSVKGQGEETQYF. The CDR3 nucleotides are TGTGCCAGCAGCGTAAAAGGACAGGGCGAAGAGACCCAGTACTTC. V is TRBV9 and J is TRBJ2-5; 8 bases match TRBD1. Germline CDR1 SGDLS, CDR2 YYNGEE. Losses at the gene ends were 1 base for V and 3 bases for J; bases not matched to a gene: 5. This CDR3 has 15 amino acids.

The rearrangement joins TRBV15 to TRBJ1-5; D not resolved. CDR3 length: 15 amino acids. Trimming took 0 bases from V and 4 from J, leaving 10 bases between them. Germline lookup yields CDR1 LNHNV and CDR2 YYDKDF (reference sequence). This CDR3 is CATSRDGRKNQPQHF. For the CDR3, the DNA is TGTGCCACCAGCAGAGATGGGCGGAAGAATCAGCCCCAGCATTTT.

J is TRBJ2-3 and V is TRBV29-1; D is uncertain. The length of the CDR3 is 13 residues. V lost 1 base and J 0 bases, leaving 5 bases between the germline ends. The V gene's germline CDR1 is SQVTM and CDR2 ANQGSEA. This chain's CDR3 is CSVEGGSTDTQYF. CDR3 coding DNA: TGCAGCGTTGAAGGCGGAAGCACAGATACGCAGTATTTT.

The CDR3 nucleotides read TGCGCCAGCAGCCCAACCGGGACTAGCAGCTCCGGAGGAGAGACCCAGTACTTC. It specifies CASSPTGTSSSGGETQYF. The chain combines TRBV5-1 with TRBJ2-5; the match to TRBD2 covers 9 bases. The CDR3 has 18 residues. The germline V gene encodes CDR1 SGHRS and CDR2 YFSETQ. V shed 4 bases and J 4 bases; nucleotides not matched to a gene: 17.

The table lists this clonotype with a count of one. The chain carries TRBV28 and TRBJ1-2; no definite D call. CDR3 length: 14 residues. V lost 3 bases and J lost 8, with 16 bases in between. The germline CDR1 and CDR2 sequences are MDHEN and SYDVKM. CDR3 sequence reads: CASSFPGRLGGYTF. For the CDR3, the DNA is TGTGCCAGCAGTTTCCCCGGGCGGCTAGGAGGCTACACCTTC.

The CDR3 is CASSLPDNFNIQYF. As DNA, the CDR3 is TGTGCCAGTAGTCTACCGGACAACTTTAACATTCAGTACTTC. The J gene is TRBJ2-4, the V gene TRBV19, with a possible D match to TRBD1 (5 bases). The germline V gene has CDR1 LNHDA and CDR2 SQIVND (reference sequence). Trimming removed 5 bases at V and 7 bases at J, with 15 bases between. The CDR3 has 14 amino acids. Variable domain in full (rest from reference TRBV19 and TRBJ2-4): DGGITQSPKYLFRKEGQNVTLSCEQNLNHDAMYWYRQDPGQGLRLIYYSQIVNDFQKGDIAEGYSVSREKKESFPLTVTSAQKNPTAFYLCASSLPDNFNIQYFGAGTRLSVL.

The rearrangement joins TRBV12-3 or TRBV12-4 to TRBJ2-5; D is undetermined. There are 14 residues in the CDR3. V lost 8 bases and J 2 bases, leaving 15 bases between the germline ends. CDR3 sequence (DNA): TGTGCCAGCGGAATTAGAGAGTTACAAGAGACCCAGTACTTC. Its protein is CASGIRELQETQYF.

V usage is TRBV25-1 and J usage is TRBJ2-2; TRBD1 matches at 7 bases. There are 14 residues in the CDR3. The germline CDR1 and CDR2 sequences are MGHDK and SYGVNS. Unmatched junction bases numbered 3, after V lost 6 bases and J lost 2 bases. The CDR3, as DNA: TGTGCCAGCAGGGACAGGACAAACACCGGGGAGCTGTTTTTT. It translates to CASRDRTNTGELFF.

The chain couples TRBV5-1 to TRBJ1-2; a weak D match, TRBD1 (6 bases). The CDR3 contains 15 residues. The germline V gene encodes CDR1 SGHRS and CDR2 YFSETQ. Trimming stripped 0 bases from V and 0 bases from J, with 9 bases between. CDR3 in DNA: TGCGCCAGCAGCTTGGGGACAGCCGCTAACTATGGCTACACCTTC. Its translation is CASSLGTAANYGYTF.

The chain couples TRBV28 to TRBJ2-5, with TRBD2 as a possible D gene (6 bases). The germline V gene encodes CDR1 MDHEN and CDR2 SYDVKM. Trimming removed 4 bases at V and 5 bases at J, with 11 bases between. There are 13 residues in the CDR3. The CDR3 coding sequence is TGTGCCAGCAGTTCCGGGAGTTCGGAGACCCAGTACTTC. Its protein is CASSSGSSETQYF.

This chain links TRBV4-1 with TRBJ2-7, with 8 bases identical to TRBD1. Per germline, CDR1 MGHRA and CDR2 YSYEKL. The CDR3 covers 17 residues. Unmatched junction bases numbered 14, after V lost 1 base and J lost 6 bases. The CDR3 loop is CASSQAFSGTGIGEQYF. The CDR3 DNA reads TGCGCCAGCAGCCAAGCTTTCTCCGGGACAGGTATCGGCGAGCAGTACTTC.

The chain employs TRBV4-3 and TRBJ2-1; unclear D gene. The length of the CDR3 is 13 residues. The V gene lost 4 bases and the J gene lost 7 bases, with 11 bases spanning the gap. Germline CDR1 LGHNA, CDR2 YSLEER. Here the CDR3 reads CASSLRPLNEQFF. CDR3 nucleotides: TGCGCCAGCAGCCTCAGACCCTTAAATGAGCAGTTCTTC.

The chain carries TRBV30 and TRBJ2-6; TRBD1 is a possible D gene (6 bases). The V gene lost 8 bases and the J gene lost 0 bases, with 11 bases spanning the gap. The germline V gene encodes CDR1 GTSNPN and CDR2 SVGIG (reference sequence). This CDR3 has 14 residues. This CDR3 is CARRQASGANVLTF. Written as DNA, the CDR3 is TGTGCCAGACGACAGGCCTCTGGGGCCAACGTCCTGACTTTC.

The genes are TRBV4-3 and TRBJ2-2; 7 bases agree with TRBD1. This CDR3 region has 17 residues. Germline V lookup: CDR1 LGHNA, CDR2 YSLEER. Trimming cost V 3 bases and J 5 bases; bases outside gene matches: 12. The CDR3 sequence is CASSQGLEGALTGELFF. In DNA, the CDR3 is TGCGCCAGCAGCCAGGGCCTAGAGGGGGCGCTAACCGGGGAGCTGTTTTTT.